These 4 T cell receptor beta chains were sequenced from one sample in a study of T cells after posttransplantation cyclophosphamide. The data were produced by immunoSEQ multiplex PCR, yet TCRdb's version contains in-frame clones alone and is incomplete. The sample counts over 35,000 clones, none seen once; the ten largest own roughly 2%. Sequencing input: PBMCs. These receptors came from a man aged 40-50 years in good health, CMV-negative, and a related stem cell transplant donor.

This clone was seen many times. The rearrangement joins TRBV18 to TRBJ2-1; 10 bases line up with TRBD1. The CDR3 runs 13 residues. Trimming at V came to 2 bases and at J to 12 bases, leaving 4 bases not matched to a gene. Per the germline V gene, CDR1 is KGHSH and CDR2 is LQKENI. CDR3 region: CASSPGTGVGQFF. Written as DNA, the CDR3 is TGTGCCAGCTCACCAGGGACAGGGGTTGGGCAGTTCTTC.

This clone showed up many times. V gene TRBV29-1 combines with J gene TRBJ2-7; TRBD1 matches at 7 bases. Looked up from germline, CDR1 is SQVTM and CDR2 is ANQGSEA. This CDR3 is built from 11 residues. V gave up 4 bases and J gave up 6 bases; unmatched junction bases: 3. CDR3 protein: CSVVGQVEQYF. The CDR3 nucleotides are TGCAGCGTTGTAGGACAGGTCGAGCAGTACTTC.

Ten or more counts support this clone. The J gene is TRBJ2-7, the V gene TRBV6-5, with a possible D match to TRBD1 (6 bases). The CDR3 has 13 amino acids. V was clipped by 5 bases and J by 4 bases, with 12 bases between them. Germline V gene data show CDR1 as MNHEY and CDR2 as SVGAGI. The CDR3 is CASSRSQGYEQYF. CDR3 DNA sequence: TGTGCCAGCAGTAGATCACAGGGATACGAGCAGTACTTC.

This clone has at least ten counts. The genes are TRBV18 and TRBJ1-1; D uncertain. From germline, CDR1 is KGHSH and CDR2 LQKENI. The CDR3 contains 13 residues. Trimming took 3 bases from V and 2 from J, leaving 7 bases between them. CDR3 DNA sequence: TGTGCCAGCTCACCTCCAGGTAACACTGAAGCTTTCTTT. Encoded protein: CASSPPGNTEAFF.